The 9 T cell receptor beta chains in this list originate from one sample, sequenced in a study of shared clonotypes between healthy human individuals. The assay was immunoSEQ multiplex PCR, and TCRdb's table has in-frame clones only and misses some. The sample gives fewer than 550,000 clones, 60% to 80% of which show up once; under 15% is in the top ten. Source material: PBMCs. These TCRs come from a woman in her thirties or forties in good health. Some clones in this sample may be carry-over from other donors' samples.

This chain links TRBV7-6 with TRBJ2-6; 9 bases match TRBD2. The CDR3 runs 18 residues. The V gene's germline CDR1 is SGHVS and CDR2 FNYEAQ. Trimming removed 6 bases from V and 2 bases from J; junction bases left unmatched: 11. This CDR3 is CASRRGSGRSTGANVLTF. In DNA form, the CDR3 reads TGTGCCAGCAGGCGGGGGAGCGGGAGGTCAACTGGGGCCAACGTCCTGACTTTC.

V gene TRBV5-1 combines with J gene TRBJ1-1; 7 bases are shared with TRBD1. V shed 2 bases and J 1 base; nucleotides not matched to a gene: 11. The CDR3 loop spans 17 amino acids. CDR1 is SGHRS, CDR2 YFSETQ, per germline. This CDR3 reads CASSLWRSGGQNTEAFF. Written as DNA, the CDR3 is TGCGCCAGCAGCTTATGGCGGTCAGGGGGGCAGAACACTGAAGCTTTCTTT.

This chain joins TRBV7-2 and TRBJ2-7; D unresolved. V dropped 0 bases and J dropped 2 bases, with 5 bases sitting between them. This CDR3 comprises 13 residues. From germline, CDR1 is SGHTA and CDR2 FQGNSA. In nucleotides, the CDR3 is TGTGCCAGCAGCTTAGCGAGTGCCTACGAGCAGTACTTC. This encodes CASSLASAYEQYF. The full variable domain, completed using reference TRBV7-2 and TRBJ2-7, is GAGVSQSPSNKVTEKGKDVELRCDPISGHTALYWYRQSLGQGLEFLIYFQGNSAPDKSGLPSDRFSAERTGGSVSTLTIQRTQQEDSAVYLCASSLASAYEQYFGPGTRLTVT.

This clone has just a few counts. The gene calls are TRBV9 and TRBJ2-7; TRBD2 matches 8 bases. Trimming took 0 bases from V and 7 from J; bases not matched to a gene: 3. Germline V gives CDR1 SGDLS, CDR2 YYNGEE. CDR3 length: 13 amino acids. CDR3 coding DNA: TGTGCCAGCAGCGTAGGACTAGCGCGGGAGCAGTACTTC. Translating it yields CASSVGLAREQYF.

This chain connects TRBV9 to TRBJ1-5; D is undetermined. Germline V CDR1 and CDR2: SGDLS, YYNGEE. Between the trimmed V and J ends, which lost 0 bases and 3 bases, there was a span of 7 bases. This CDR3 contains 14 residues. CDR3 in DNA: TGTGCCAGCAGCGTAGCAGGTGTCAATCAGCCCCAGCATTTT. Translation gives CASSVAGVNQPQHF.

This clone has a count of ten or more. The chain has TRBV2 and TRBJ2-1; 9 positions agree with TRBD2. Germline V gives CDR1 SNHLY, CDR2 FYNNEI. The ends lost 5 bases at V and 6 bases at J; junction bases unmatched: 8. This CDR3 spans 15 amino acids. The CDR3 region has the DNA TGTGCCAGCAGTCCGACTAGCGGCCTCTCCAATGAGCAGTTCTTC. It encodes CASSPTSGLSNEQFF.

This clone appeared once. The V and J genes are TRBV11-3 and TRBJ2-5; 7 nucleotides match TRBD2. The CDR3 has 15 amino acids. CDR1 SGHNT and CDR2 YENEEA come from the germline V gene. With 5 bases clipped from V and 1 base from J, the junction kept 7 bases outside the gene matches. The CDR3 region is CASSPSGESQETQYF. CDR3 DNA sequence: TGTGCCAGCAGCCCCAGCGGGGAGAGCCAAGAGACCCAGTACTTC.

This chain's CDR3 is CASSVLQTNSPLHF. DNA for the CDR3: TGTGCCAGCAGCGTATTACAGACTAATTCACCCCTCCACTTT. The chain is built from TRBV9 and TRBJ1-6; D uncertain. Germline V gene sequence: CDR1 SGDLS, CDR2 YYNGEE. The CDR3 totals 14 residues. With 1 base removed from V and 6 bases from J, the gap between germline ends came to 8 bases.

The V call is TRBV5-1, the J call TRBJ1-1; D possibly corresponds to TRBD1 (6 bases). Per the germline V gene, CDR1 is SGHRS and CDR2 is YFSETQ. The ends were cut back, 7 bases at V and 1 base at J, with 17 bases in the middle. The CDR3 length is 15 residues. The chain's CDR3 is CASSTDGQPNTEAFF. Written as DNA, the CDR3 is TGCGCCAGCTCTACCGATGGACAGCCGAACACTGAAGCTTTCTTT.